The 27 T cell receptor beta chains listed next were all sequenced from one sample in a study of OX40 agonist ivuxolimab in advanced cancers. Some clones are missing from TCRdb's copy, which holds only in-frame ones; the method was immunoSEQ multiplex PCR. Among about 88,000 clones, 85% to 90% were seen once, and the ten largest hold roughly 1.6%. Sequencing was performed on CD4+ or CD8+ T cells sorted from blood, taken in a trial of the OX40 agonist ivuxolimab. These receptors originate from an adult with an advanced solid tumor such as melanoma, head and neck, liver or kidney cancer.

The chain carries TRBV5-1 and TRBJ1-5; D is ambiguous. Looked up from germline, CDR1 is SGHRS and CDR2 is YFSETQ. V was cut by 0 bases and J by 1 base, with 5 bases left in between. The CDR3 is 14 amino acids. In DNA, the CDR3 is TGCGCCAGCAGCTTGGCGGGGAGCAATCAGCCCCAGCATTTT. This sequence encodes CASSLAGSNQPQHF. The full variable domain, in which reference TRBV5-1 and TRBJ1-5 provide the parts outside the CDR3, is KAGVTQTPRYLIKTRGQQVTLSCSPISGHRSVSWYQQTPGQGLQFLFEYFSETQRNKGNFPGRFSGRQFSNSRSEMNVSTLELGDSALYLCASSLAGSNQPQHFGDGTRLSIL.

This clone turned up a few times. J is TRBJ2-7 and V is TRBV4-2, with 8 bases fitting TRBD1. V gave up 8 bases and J gave up 2 bases; unmatched junction bases: 8. The germline CDR1 and CDR2 sequences are LGHNA and YNFKEQ. The CDR3 is made up of 14 amino acids. The chain's CDR3 is CASGTGTGAYEQYF. The CDR3 DNA sequence: TGTGCCAGCGGGACCGGGACAGGAGCCTACGAGCAGTACTTC.

The chain uses TRBV7-6 and TRBJ2-1; 7 nucleotides match TRBD1. The J segment lost 4 bases and the V segment lost 5 bases, leaving 11 bases of the junction unmatched. CDR3 length equals 16 residues. CDR1 and CDR2 from the germline V gene are SGHVS and FNYEAQ. The CDR3 coding sequence is TGTGCCAGCAGCCAGCGACAGGGCTCGGCTTACAATGAGCAGTTCTTC. Protein: CASSQRQGSAYNEQFF. Variable domain in full (rest from reference TRBV7-6 and TRBJ2-1): GAGVSQSPRYKVTKRGQDVALRCDPISGHVSLYWYRQALGQGPEFLTYFNYEAQQDKSGLPNDRFSAERPEGSISTLTIQRTEQRDSAMYRCASSQRQGSAYNEQFFGPGTRLTVL.

The chain joins TRBV18 to TRBJ2-5; D gene uncertain. V gave up 8 bases and J gave up 5 bases, with 12 bases separating them. The CDR3 loop spans 12 amino acids. CDR1 is KGHSH, CDR2 LQKENI, per germline. The CDR3 sequence is CASAPQGETQYF. As DNA, the CDR3 is TGTGCCAGCGCCCCCCAAGGGGAGACCCAGTACTTC.

This rearrangement joins TRBV6-4 to TRBJ2-4; the D call may be TRBD1 or TRBD2 (5 bases each). Looked up from germline, CDR1 is MRHNA and CDR2 is SNTAGT. Trimming cost V 5 bases and J 6 bases, with 8 bases left between them. The CDR3 covers 12 residues. The CDR3, as DNA: TGTGCCAGCAGTCCTGGGGGAAACATTCAGTACTTC. Translated, it gives CASSPGGNIQYF.

The V gene is TRBV7-2, the J gene TRBJ2-3, with D perhaps matching TRBD2 (6 bases). Germline loops: CDR1 SGHTA, CDR2 FQGNSA. The CDR3 contains 15 residues. V lost 5 bases, J lost 2 bases, and 14 bases lay in between. CDR3 bases: TGTGCCAGCAGCCCAGGGCGGACTAACACAGATACGCAGTATTTT. It is translated as CASSPGRTNTDTQYF.

The rearrangement uses TRBV6-5 and TRBJ1-1; D remains unclear. Looked up from germline, CDR1 is MNHEY and CDR2 is SVGAGI. The CDR3 sequence is 14 residues long. Trimming removed 3 bases from V and 5 bases from J, with 13 bases in between. The CDR3 sequence is CASSYGGFGTEAFF. The CDR3 region has the DNA TGTGCCAGCAGTTATGGAGGGTTTGGGACTGAAGCTTTCTTT.

The chain couples TRBV2 to TRBJ1-2; D perhaps matches TRBD1 (5 bases). The CDR3 covers 13 residues. Germline CDR1 is SNHLY and CDR2 is FYNNEI. The V and J ends lost 5 bases and 6 bases respectively, with 13 bases between them. The CDR3 bases are TGTGCCAGCAGTTTCGGGCAGGGTGATGGCTACACCTTC. Encoded protein: CASSFGQGDGYTF.

This clone has just one count. The rearrangement links TRBV11-2 to TRBJ2-7; perhaps D is TRBD1 or TRBD2 (5 bases each). The V end was cut by 7 bases, the J end by 4 bases, with 17 bases between. There are 14 residues in the CDR3. The V gene's germline CDR1 is SGHAT and CDR2 FQNNGV. CDR3 amino acids: CASTRDRGGYEQYF. The CDR3 nucleotides are TGTGCCAGCACCCGGGACCGGGGTGGGTACGAGCAGTACTTC.

The chain employs TRBV19 and TRBJ1-3; unclear D gene. Per the germline V gene, CDR1 is LNHDA and CDR2 is SQIVND (reference sequence). Trimming cost V 7 bases and J 1 base, with 8 bases left between them. This CDR3 is 13 amino acids long. The CDR3 DNA sequence: TGTGCCAGTACCACGGATTCTGGAAACACCATATATTTT. This encodes CASTTDSGNTIYF.

The chain recombines TRBV5-4 with TRBJ2-2; tentative D call: TRBD1 (6 bases). CDR3 length: 15 amino acids. CDR1 and CDR2 (germline): SGHNT, YYREEE (reference sequence). The ends were cut back, 4 bases at V and 3 bases at J, with 13 bases in the middle. DNA of the CDR3: TGTGCCAGCAGCCAGGGGTTTCGGGACACCGGGGAGCTGTTTTTT. This gives the protein CASSQGFRDTGELFF.

V gene TRBV6-1 combines with J gene TRBJ2-5, with D unresolved. The V gene's germline CDR1 is MNHNS and CDR2 SASEGT. V lost 6 bases and J lost 2, with 10 bases in between. The CDR3 has 13 amino acids. The CDR3 nucleotides read TGTGCCAGCAGGCTTTCCATACAAGAGACCCAGTACTTC. Protein: CASRLSIQETQYF.

This sequence joins TRBV9 and TRBJ2-1; a possible D gene is TRBD2 (5 bases). The V end lost 4 bases, the J end lost 1 base, and 12 bases lay between the germline ends. Germline-derived CDR1 and CDR2 are SGDLS and YYNGEE. The CDR3 runs 15 residues. CDR3 region: CASSYPRGSYNEQFF. The CDR3 nucleotides read TGTGCCAGCAGCTATCCACGGGGATCCTACAATGAGCAGTTCTTC.

The rearrangement uses TRBV6-1 and TRBJ1-1; unclear D gene. Germline V lookup: CDR1 MNHNS, CDR2 SASEGT. The CDR3 spans 15 residues. V was trimmed by 3 bases and J by 0 bases, leaving 11 bases between them. The CDR3 protein is CASSDLSAVNTEAFF. The CDR3 DNA reads TGTGCCAGCAGTGACCTGTCCGCCGTGAACACTGAAGCTTTCTTT.

The V gene is TRBV6-5, the J gene TRBJ2-7; a possible D gene is TRBD1 (5 bases). Trimming shortened V by 4 bases and J by 3 bases, and 16 bases separated the two germline ends. The CDR3 has 15 amino acids. From germline, CDR1 is MNHEY and CDR2 SVGAGI. The CDR3 region is CASSSFLGQVYEQYF. In nucleotides, the CDR3 is TGTGCCAGCAGTTCCTTTCTGGGGCAGGTCTACGAGCAGTACTTC.

V is TRBV18 and J is TRBJ2-7; 10 bases align to TRBD2. Germline V CDR1 and CDR2: KGHSH, LQKENI. The junction had 3 bases not matched to a gene; V was cut back by 0 bases and J by 1 base. The CDR3 is 16 residues long. CDR3 loop: CASSPPLAGPSYEQYF. The CDR3 nucleotides are TGTGCCAGCTCACCACCACTAGCGGGACCGTCCTACGAGCAGTACTTC.

The rearrangement uses TRBV19 and TRBJ2-7; weak D call: TRBD2 (5 bases). V was trimmed by 2 bases and J by 7 bases, leaving 18 bases between them. CDR3 length equals 15 residues. Germline V lookup: CDR1 LNHDA, CDR2 SQIVND (reference sequence). The CDR3 region is CASSIFPGDEWEQYF. The CDR3 region has the DNA TGTGCCAGTAGTATATTCCCCGGGGATGAGTGGGAGCAGTACTTC. Based on the CDR3 plus reference TRBV19 and TRBJ2-7, the full variable domain is DGGITQSPKYLFRKEGQNVTLSCEQNLNHDAMYWYRQDPGQGLRLIYYSQIVNDFQKGDIAEGYSVSREKKESFPLTVTSAQKNPTAFYLCASSIFPGDEWEQYFGPGTRLTVT.

The gene calls are TRBV7-2 and TRBJ2-1; 12 bases align to TRBD2. The CDR3 runs 17 residues. Trimming cost V 1 base and J 10 bases; bases outside gene matches: 11. Per germline, CDR1 SGHTA and CDR2 FQGNSA. This chain's CDR3 is CASSLGVASGGALEQFF. CDR3 DNA: TGTGCCAGCAGCTTAGGAGTGGCTAGCGGGGGGGCCCTAGAGCAGTTCTTC.

This clone appeared a single time. The chain carries TRBV19 and TRBJ2-1; D perhaps matches TRBD1 (5 bases). Looked up from germline, CDR1 is LNHDA and CDR2 is SQIVND (reference sequence). The CDR3 covers 12 residues. V lost 5 bases and J 9 bases, leaving 11 bases between the germline ends. CDR3 sequence: CASSGVQGEQFF. CDR3 in DNA: TGTGCCAGTAGTGGGGTCCAGGGTGAGCAGTTCTTC.

The chain couples TRBV7-2 to TRBJ2-7; 11 nucleotides match TRBD1. This CDR3 comprises 16 residues. Per the germline V gene, CDR1 is SGHTA and CDR2 is FQGNSA. Trimming took 4 bases from V and 2 from J; bases not matched to a gene: 7. CDR3 sequence reads: CASSYTRDRGTYEQYF. The CDR3 DNA sequence: TGTGCCAGCAGCTATACCCGGGACAGGGGGACCTACGAGCAGTACTTC.

The CDR3 DNA reads TGTGCCAGCAGTACCACAGGGGGCTCTGGTGATGAGCAGTTCTTC. It yields the protein CASSTTGGSGDEQFF. V gene TRBV2 combines with J gene TRBJ2-1, with 9 bases aligning to TRBD1. V shed 5 bases, J shed 8 bases, and the junction held 10 bases outside the gene matches. The length of the CDR3 is 15 residues. Per the germline V gene, CDR1 is SNHLY and CDR2 is FYNNEI.

This chain connects TRBV5-1 to TRBJ2-7, with 8 positions matching TRBD1. Germline V gene sequence: CDR1 SGHRS, CDR2 YFSETQ. The J segment lost 4 bases and the V segment lost 0 bases, leaving 9 bases of the junction unmatched. This CDR3 contains 16 residues. Here the CDR3 DNA reads TGCGCCAGCAGCTTGGCCCTGGGACAGGTCAAGTACGAGCAGTACTTC. Encoded protein: CASSLALGQVKYEQYF.

The chain couples TRBV9 to TRBJ2-3, with D unresolved. Trimming removed 0 bases from V and 8 bases from J, with 16 bases in between. Germline CDR1 is SGDLS and CDR2 is YYNGEE. The CDR3 extends over 15 amino acids. As DNA, the CDR3 is TGTGCCAGCAGCGTAGCTACACGGGCCCAGGCTACGCAGTATTTT. Translating it yields CASSVATRAQATQYF.

V gene TRBV7-6 combines with J gene TRBJ2-1, with a tentative D call TRBD2 (6 bases). Germline V CDR1 and CDR2: SGHVS, FNYEAQ. CDR3 size: 14 residues. Trimming shortened V by 8 bases and J by 3 bases, and 14 bases separated the two germline ends. CDR3 amino acids: CASAGIGSYNEQFF. CDR3 nucleotides: TGTGCCAGCGCGGGGATCGGGAGCTACAATGAGCAGTTCTTC.

The rearrangement joins TRBV29-1 to TRBJ2-7, with TRBD2 matching 8 bases. The CDR3 spans 13 residues. The germline gives CDR1 SQVTM, CDR2 ANQGSEA. J was trimmed by 0 bases and V by 4 bases; bases with no gene match: 2. The CDR3 region has the DNA TGCAGCGTTGTACTAGCGGACTCCTACGAGCAGTACTTC. Amino acids: CSVVLADSYEQYF.

This clone came up a few times. The chain is built from TRBV5-1 and TRBJ2-3; TRBD1 agrees at 7 bases. Germline trimming cut 4 bases from V and 4 bases from J; bases unmatched to any gene: 6. Germline loops: CDR1 SGHRS, CDR2 YFSETQ. This CDR3 contains 14 residues. CDR3 sequence: CASSETGTADTQYF. CDR3 DNA sequence: TGCGCCAGCAGCGAGACAGGGACCGCAGATACGCAGTATTTT.

V usage is TRBV5-4 and J usage is TRBJ2-1; 11 bases align to TRBD2. The CDR3 sequence is 17 residues long. The V and J ends lost 4 bases and 0 bases, in that order; junction bases with no gene match: 6. The V gene's germline CDR1 is SGHNT and CDR2 YYREEE (reference sequence). For the CDR3, the DNA is TGTGCCAGCAGCCCGGCTAGCGGGAGGAGCTCCTACAATGAGCAGTTCTTC. As protein: CASSPASGRSSYNEQFF.